Listed below are T cell receptor beta chains from one sample, sequenced in a study of cytomegalovirus exposure and HLA in healthy donors. The table came from immunoSEQ multiplex PCR; TCRdb's copy has only in-frame clones and leaves some out. The sample records around 170,000 clones, 80% being singletons. Sequencing was done on a sample of PBMCs. The receptors stem from a man between 35 and 55 years old in good health and CMV-seronegative. Each CDR3 is given with its conserved first and last residue. D genes are given only for firm matches. Size tells how often a clone was seen (once, few, many) or the class of an expanded clone, and some rows leave it out.

DNA | CDR3 | V | size | D | J
TGTGCCAGCAGCTTCGCAGACAGGGTACAGTCACCCCTCCACTTT | CASSFADRVQSPLHF | TRBV7-9 | - | TRBD1 | TRBJ1-6
TGTGCCAGCAGTGTCGAGGGGGAAGATGAGCAGTTCTTC | CASSVEGEDEQFF | TRBV2 | - | - | TRBJ2-1
TGTGCCAGCAGCTTAGGGCAGGGGGCGCGATGGTCGGGTGGCTACACCTTC | CASSLGQGARWSGGYTF | TRBV7-9 | - | TRBD1 | TRBJ1-2
TGTGCCAGCAGACGCGACTACGACAGGGGGCGGGGAGCTTTCTTT | CASRRDYDRGRGAFF | TRBV7-2 | - | TRBD1 | TRBJ1-1
TGTGCCAGCAGCTTAGGGGGACAGAGTATTTCCTACGAGCAGTACTTC | CASSLGGQSISYEQYF | TRBV7-9 | - | TRBD1 | TRBJ2-7
TGCGCCAGCAGCTTGGTAGGGGGGGCTTTACAGCCCCAGCATTTT | CASSLVGGALQPQHF | TRBV5-1 | few | - | TRBJ1-5
TGTGCCAGCAGCGTTTCGGGACAGATGAACACTGAAGCTTTCTTT | CASSVSGQMNTEAFF | TRBV9 | - | TRBD1 | TRBJ1-1
TGTGCCAGCAGCTTCGGGGTGTTGAACACTGAAGCTTTCTTT | CASSFGVLNTEAFF | TRBV11-2 | - | - | TRBJ1-1
TGTGCCAGTAGTTCGGCAGGGAATTCACCCCTCCACTTT | CASSSAGNSPLHF | TRBV19 | - | - | TRBJ1-6
TGCGCCAGCAGCCGTACGACAGGTTCTAACTATGGCTACACCTTC | CASSRTTGSNYGYTF | TRBV4-3 | - | - | TRBJ1-2
TGTGCCAGTAGTAGGGCCCGGAGGATCGACGGCTACACCTTC | CASSRARRIDGYTF | TRBV19 | few | - | TRBJ1-2
TGTGCCAGCAGCCGAGACAGGCTCTATGGCTACACCTTC | CASSRDRLYGYTF | TRBV5-6 | few | - | TRBJ1-2
TGTGCCAGCAGTGAAGTAATGAACACTGAAGCTTTCTTT | CASSEVMNTEAFF | TRBV6-1 | - | - | TRBJ1-1
TGTGCCAGCAGCTTTAGGGGCACCGGGGAGCTGTTTTTT | CASSFRGTGELFF | TRBV13 | - | - | TRBJ2-2
TGTGCCAGCAGTTACGGGACAGATAATTCACCCCTCCACTTT | CASSYGTDNSPLHF | TRBV6-5 | - | TRBD1 | TRBJ1-6
TGCGCCAGCAGCGGACAGGGGGCGGATACCCCTGAAGCTTTCTTT | CASSGQGADTPEAFF | TRBV5-1 | - | TRBD1 | TRBJ1-1
TGTGCCAGCAGCCCTATGGGGACAGGGGCTAACGAGCAGTACTTC | CASSPMGTGANEQYF | TRBV5-6 | once | TRBD1 | TRBJ2-7
TGCGCCAGCAGCTTGTTCGGCGGGAGGGAAGATACGCAGTATTTT | CASSLFGGREDTQYF | TRBV5-1 | - | TRBD2 | TRBJ2-3
TGTGCCAGTAACGAAGGGACAGGGCATCAAAACATTCAGTACTTC | CASNEGTGHQNIQYF | TRBV19 | - | TRBD1 | TRBJ2-4
TGTGCCAGCAGCCTCTCCTACAATGAGCAGTTCTTC | CASSLSYNEQFF | TRBV7-2 | - | - | TRBJ2-1
TGTGCCAGCTCACCAGGGGACACCCTCTATGGCTACACCTTC | CASSPGDTLYGYTF | TRBV18 | few | - | TRBJ1-2
TGCGCCAGCAACCCCGACAGGGGGCGCACAGATACGCAGTATTTT | CASNPDRGRTDTQYF | TRBV5-1 | - | TRBD1 | TRBJ2-3
TGTGCCCCAACAAGGGGCACCGGGGAGCTGTTTTTT | CAPTRGTGELFF | TRBV19 | - | - | TRBJ2-2
TGTGCCAGTCGGCCACAGCCGAACACCGGGGAGCTGTTTTTT | CASRPQPNTGELFF | TRBV19 | - | - | TRBJ2-2
TGTGCCAGCAGCGAGGGTCTTCAAGAGACCCAGTACTTC | CASSEGLQETQYF | TRBV7-3 | few | - | TRBJ2-5
TGTGCCAGCAGCCCACAGGAGAACACTGAAGCTTTCTTT | CASSPQENTEAFF | TRBV7-2 | - | - | TRBJ1-1
TGTGCCAGCAGTGAATTATTTTCACCGACAGGCACTGAAGCTTTCTTT | CASSELFSPTGTEAFF | TRBV6-1 | - | - | TRBJ1-1
TGTGCCAGCCGGGGGACAGGGAGAGGTGAGCAGTTCTTC | CASRGTGRGEQFF | TRBV11-2 | once | TRBD1 | TRBJ2-1
TGCGCCAGCAGCTTGGCGCCTATCTTGGTGCGGGGCCGCAATGAGCAGTTCTTC | CASSLAPILVRGRNEQFF | TRBV5-1 | - | - | TRBJ2-1
TGTGCCAGCAGCTTAGGGGGCCTCGGAAGGGGGACTGAAGCTTTCTTT | CASSLGGLGRGTEAFF | TRBV7-2 | - | - | TRBJ1-1
TGTGCCAGCAGCTTAGACAGTACCTCCTACGAGCAGTACTTC | CASSLDSTSYEQYF | TRBV5-4 | - | - | TRBJ2-7
TGTGCCAGCAGCCTGGAGTCCGCAGGGACTCTAGGCACAGATACGCAGTATTTT | CASSLESAGTLGTDTQYF | TRBV5-6 | few | - | TRBJ2-3
TGCAGCGCCGCAGGGATCCTGTGGGGTGAGCAGTTCTTC | CSAAGILWGEQFF | TRBV29-1 | once | - | TRBJ2-1
TGTGCCTGGAGTGTACTAGCAACTGAAGCTTTCTTT | CAWSVLATEAFF | TRBV30 | - | - | TRBJ1-1
TGTGCCAGTAGTATCGGGGACAGGCGCTACGGGGAGCTGTTTTTT | CASSIGDRRYGELFF | TRBV19 | - | TRBD1 | TRBJ2-2
TGTGCCACCAGCAGAGATGTGTCGGCTGGGGCCAACGTCCTGACTTTC | CATSRDVSAGANVLTF | TRBV15 | - | - | TRBJ2-6
TGTGCCAGCAGTTACTCCGGGACAGCCAATGAGCAGTTCTTC | CASSYSGTANEQFF | TRBV6-5 | - | TRBD1 | TRBJ2-1
TGTGCCAGCAGTTTATCGGACAGCCTCGTTCCCCATGAGCAGTTCTTC | CASSLSDSLVPHEQFF | TRBV27 | - | - | TRBJ2-1
TGCGCCAGCAGCTTGCGACCGGGACAGGGGTTGGCAGATACGCAGTATTTT | CASSLRPGQGLADTQYF | TRBV5-1 | - | TRBD1 | TRBJ2-3
TGTGCCAGCTCACCAGCGAACAGGGGGCGAGACACTGAAGCTTTCTTT | CASSPANRGRDTEAFF | TRBV18 | - | TRBD1 | TRBJ1-1
TGTGCCAGTAGTTCCACCCGACTAGCGGGGGTTCAAGATACGCAGTATTTT | CASSSTRLAGVQDTQYF | TRBV19 | - | TRBD2 | TRBJ2-3
TGTGCCACCAGCAGGCCCGAGCGGGGGGCCTACAATGAGCAGTTCTTC | CATSRPERGAYNEQFF | TRBV15 | - | TRBD2 | TRBJ2-1
TGTGCCAGCAGCTTAGAAAGCGGGGGCTTCGAGACCCAGTACTTC | CASSLESGGFETQYF | TRBV7-9 | - | TRBD2 | TRBJ2-5
TGTGCCAGCAGCCCCTGGCAGGGCCGCTACGAGCAGTACTTC | CASSPWQGRYEQYF | TRBV5-6 | - | - | TRBJ2-7
TGTGCCAGCAGCCCCCCGGGACAGCCTTTCTATGGCTACACCTTC | CASSPPGQPFYGYTF | TRBV7-9 | few | TRBD1 | TRBJ1-2
TGTGCCAGCAGCGTAGCAGGGAGGGGTTCGGGGTCCGGGGAGCTGTTTTTT | CASSVAGRGSGSGELFF | TRBV9 | once | TRBD2 | TRBJ2-2
TGTGCCAGCAGCCCCCGAGGACTAGCGGACGCCTCCTACGAGCAGTACTTC | CASSPRGLADASYEQYF | TRBV7-2 | - | TRBD2 | TRBJ2-7
TGTGCCAGCAGTTTCCGGGAGTCCTACGAGCAGTACTTC | CASSFRESYEQYF | TRBV6-1 | few | - | TRBJ2-7
TGTTCCAGCAGCTTAGCGTCGGGACATACCACTGAAGCTTTCTTT | CSSSLASGHTTEAFF | TRBV7-9 | - | - | TRBJ1-1
TGTGCCAGCTCTCTGAAACAGGGCACTGAAGCTTTCTTT | CASSLKQGTEAFF | TRBV18 | few | - | TRBJ1-1
TGCAGCGGGTCAGGGGACAATGAGCAGTTCTTC | CSGSGDNEQFF | TRBV29-1 | few | - | TRBJ2-1
TGTGCCAGCACCGGCGGGGGAGATGGAGATACGCAGTATTTT | CASTGGGDGDTQYF | TRBV9 | - | TRBD2 | TRBJ2-3
TGCAGCGTTGTCTCAACGAGCCTAGACACCGGGGAGCTGTTTTTT | CSVVSTSLDTGELFF | TRBV29-1 | - | - | TRBJ2-2
TGTGCCAGCAGCTTGGAGGACAGGGAAGAGACCCAGTACTTC | CASSLEDREETQYF | TRBV5-6 | - | TRBD1 | TRBJ2-5
TGTGCCAGCAGTCCTACAATGAGAGGGCAAAACACCATATATTTT | CASSPTMRGQNTIYF | TRBV27 | - | - | TRBJ1-3
TGCGCCAGCAGCCAAGTCCGACAGGGGAACACTGAAGCTTTCTTT | CASSQVRQGNTEAFF | TRBV4-3 | - | TRBD1 | TRBJ1-1
TGTGCCAGCAGCTTTTCAGGGGGGAGTATGGGAGAGCAGTACTTC | CASSFSGGSMGEQYF | TRBV11-2 | - | - | TRBJ2-7
TGTGCCAGCAGCAAAGCCAACCAAAAAGCGGGCTACACCTTC | CASSKANQKAGYTF | TRBV21-1 | - | - | TRBJ1-2